The rows below give T cell receptor delta chains drawn from one sample of a study of gammadelta T cells in human blood. TCRdb redid the clone calls on the RT-PCR reads with CATT. The table shows a few hundred delta-chain clones, with about 5% occurring only once. Source material: Vgamma9Vdelta2 gamma-delta T cells from infant blood. These TCRs come from a human donor. Both conserved end residues are part of each CDR3. A D gene is named only where the DNA matches it firmly. The listing skips clone size in some rows; elsewhere it reads once, few, many or a size class.

v_call	d_call	clone_size	j_call	cdr3_aa	cdr3_nt
TRDV2	TRDD3	hyperexpanded	TRDJ2	CACDTLGDSALTAQLFF	TGTGCCTGTGACACCCTGGGGGACTCAGCTTTGACAGCACAACTCTTCTTT
TRDV2	TRDD3	large	TRDJ3	CACDAVLGDISWDTRQMFF	TGTGCCTGTGACGCCGTACTGGGGGATATCTCCTGGGACACCCGACAGATGTTTTTC
TRDV2	TRDD3	large	TRDJ2	CACDTLGDTAQLFF	TGTGCCTGTGACACCCTGGGGGATACAGCACAACTCTTCTTT
TRDV2	TRDD3	large	TRDJ3	CACDTLGDLSSWDTRQMFF	TGTGCCTGTGACACCTTGGGGGATCTAAGCTCCTGGGACACCCGACAGATGTTTTTC
TRDV2	TRDD3	large	TRDJ1	CACDGLGGARTDKLIF	TGTGCCTGTGACGGACTGGGGGGGGCGCGAACCGATAAACTCATCTTT
TRDV2	-	hyperexpanded	TRDJ2	CACDTWGTAQLFF	TGTGCCTGTGACACCTGGGGGACAGCACAACTCTTCTTT
TRDV2	TRDD3	large	TRDJ3	CACDAVLGDRSSWDTRQMFF	TGTGCCTGTGACGCTGTACTGGGGGACCGAAGCTCCTGGGACACCCGACAGATGTTTTTC
TRDV2	TRDD3	large	TRDJ3	CACDTVLGGSWDTRQMFF	TGTGCCTGTGACACCGTACTGGGGGGCTCCTGGGACACCCGACAGATGTTTTTC
TRDV2	TRDD3	hyperexpanded	TRDJ2	CACDPLGDAPSETAQLFF	TGTGCCTGTGACCCCCTGGGGGACGCCCCATCGGAGACAGCACAACTCTTCTTT
TRDV2	TRDD3	large	TRDJ3	CACDTLADTSSWDTRQMFF	TGTGCCTGTGACACTCTTGCGGATACGAGCTCCTGGGACACCCGACAGATGTTTTTC
TRDV2	TRDD3	large	TRDJ3	CACDTVLGDTHWDTRQMFF	TGTGCCTGTGACACCGTACTGGGGGATACGCATTGGGACACCCGACAGATGTTTTTC
TRDV2	TRDD3	large	TRDJ2	CACDVLGDTLTALLFF	TGTGCCTGTGACGTACTGGGGGATACTTTGACAGCACTACTCTTCTTT
TRDV2	TRDD3	-	TRDJ1	CAWDGLGGARTDKLIF	TGTGCCTGGGACGGACTGGGGGGGGCGCGAACCGATAAACTCATCTTT
TRDV2	TRDD3	large	TRDJ2	CACDTWGMTAQLFF	TGTGCCTGTGACACCTGGGGGATGACAGCACAACTCTTCTTT
TRDV2	TRDD3	large	TRDJ3	CACDKTGGYGSSWDTRQMFF	TGTGCCTGTGACAAAACTGGGGGATACGGGAGCTCCTGGGACACCCGACAGATGTTTTTC
TRDV2	TRDD3	large	TRDJ1	CACDTYWGIRGAGNTDKLIF	TGTGCCTGTGACACGTACTGGGGGATACGCGGAGCGGGTAACACCGATAAACTCATCTTT
TRDV2	TRDD3	large	TRDJ3	CACDGVGDYRDTRQMFF	TGTGCCTGTGACGGAGTGGGGGATTACCGGGACACCCGACAGATGTTTTTC
TRDV2	TRDD3	large	TRDJ3	CACDTWGIQSSWDTRQMFF	TGTGCCTGTGACACCTGGGGGATACAGAGCTCCTGGGACACCCGACAGATGTTTTTC
TRDV2	TRDD3	hyperexpanded	TRDJ2	CACDTWGIAQLFF	TGTGCCTGTGACACCTGGGGGATAGCACAACTCTTCTTT
TRDV2	TRDD3	hyperexpanded	TRDJ3	CACDTAGGLTWDTRQMFF	TGTGCCTGTGACACCGCGGGGGGATTAACCTGGGACACCCGACAGATGTTTTTC
TRDV2	-	large	TRDJ1	CACDTVGSTTDKLIF	TGTGCCTGTGACACCGTGGGGAGCACCACCGATAAACTCATCTTT
TRDV2	TRDD3	large	TRDJ3	CACDTVLGDSSWDTRQMFF	TGTGCCTGTGACACCGTACTGGGGGATAGCTCCTGGGACACCCGACAGATGTTTTTC
TRDV2	TRDD3	large	TRDJ3	CACDLTGGSWDTRQMFF	TGTGCCTGTGACCTTACTGGGGGCTCCTGGGACACCCGACAGATGTTTTTC
TRDV2	TRDD3	large	TRDJ2	CACDSLLLGDSLTAQLFF	TGTGCCTGTGACTCCCTATTACTGGGGGATTCTTTGACAGCACAACTCTTCTTT
TRDV2	TRDD3	large	TRDJ3	CACDPLRLGKHRQMFF	TGTGCCTGTGATCCCTTAAGACTGGGGAAGCACCGACAGATGTTTTTC
TRDV2	TRDD3	large	TRDJ3	CACDTAVGDTFLPSWDTRQMFF	TGTGCCTGTGACACCGCGGTGGGGGATACCTTTTTACCCTCCTGGGACACCCGACAGATGTTTTTC
TRDV2	TRDD3	large	TRDJ1	CACDTLGGSKKLIF	TGTGCCTGTGACACCCTGGGGGGATCAAAGAAACTCATCTTT
TRDV2	TRDD3	large	TRDJ2	CACDTVSPGGRTAQLFF	TGTGCCTGTGACACCGTTTCCCCTGGGGGGAGAACAGCACAACTCTTCTTT
TRDV2	TRDD3	large	TRDJ3	CACDTLGDTRSWDTRQMFF	TGTGCCTGTGACACATTGGGGGATACGCGCTCCTGGGACACCCGACAGATGTTTTTC
TRDV2	TRDD3	hyperexpanded	TRDJ3	CACDTGGYSSWDTRQMFF	TGTGCCTGTGACACTGGGGGATACTCCTCCTGGGACACCCGACAGATGTTTTTC
TRDV2	-	large	TRDJ3	CACDTGGPFSWDTRQMFF	TGTGCCTGTGACACTGGGGGGCCTTTCTCCTGGGACACCCGACAGATGTTTTTC
TRDV2	TRDD3	large	TRDJ2	CACDTAWGILTAQLFF	TGTGCCTGTGACACCGCTTGGGGGATTTTGACAGCACAACTCTTCTTT
TRDV2	TRDD3	hyperexpanded	TRDJ1	CACDTVGGSDKLIF	TGTGCCTGTGACACCGTTGGGGGATCCGATAAACTCATCTTT
TRDV2	-	large	TRDJ3	CACDTVTSQPWDTRQMFF	TGTGCCTGTGACACCGTCACTTCCCAGCCCTGGGACACCCGACAGATGTTTTTC
TRDV2	TRDD3	few	TRDJ3	CACDAGGPSSWDTRQMFF	TGTGCCTGTGACGCTGGGGGGCCAAGCTCCTGGGACACCCGACAGATGTTTTTC
TRDV2	-	hyperexpanded	TRDJ3	CACDTVRGDPSWDTRQMFF	TGTGCCTGTGACACCGTTCGGGGGGACCCCTCCTGGGACACCCGACAGATGTTTTTC
TRDV2	-	hyperexpanded	TRDJ1	CACDTLGRTYTDKLIF	TGTGCCTGTGACACCCTGGGGCGAACGTACACCGATAAACTCATCTTT
TRDV2	-	-	TRDJ1	CACDTWGTDKLIF	TGTGCCTGTGACACCTGGGGGACCGATAAACTCATCTTT